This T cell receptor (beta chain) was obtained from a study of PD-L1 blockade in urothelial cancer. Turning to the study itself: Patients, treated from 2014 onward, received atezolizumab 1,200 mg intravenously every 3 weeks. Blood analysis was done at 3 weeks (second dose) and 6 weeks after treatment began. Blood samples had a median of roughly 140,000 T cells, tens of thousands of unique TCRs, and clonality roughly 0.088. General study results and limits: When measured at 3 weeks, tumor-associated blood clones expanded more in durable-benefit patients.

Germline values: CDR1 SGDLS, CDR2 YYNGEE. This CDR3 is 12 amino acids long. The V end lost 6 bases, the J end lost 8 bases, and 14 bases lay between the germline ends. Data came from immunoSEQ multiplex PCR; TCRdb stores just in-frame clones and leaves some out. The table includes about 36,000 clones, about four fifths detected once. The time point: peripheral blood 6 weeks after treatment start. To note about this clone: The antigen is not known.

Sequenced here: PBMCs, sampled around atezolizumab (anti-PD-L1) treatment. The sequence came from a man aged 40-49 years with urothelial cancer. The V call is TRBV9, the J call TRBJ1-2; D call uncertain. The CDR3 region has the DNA TGTGCCAGCAACGAATTGGGCCGGGGCTACACCTTC. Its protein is CASNELGRGYTF.